The present TCR beta chain was sequenced within a study of cytomegalovirus exposure and HLA in healthy donors. Study outcomes and limitations: Reportedly, a later analysis found an Asian-associated ancestry cluster had fewer N-insertions than the approximately 700-donor mean.

The PCR contained 60 Vbeta and 13 Jbeta primers. Produced via immunoSEQ multiplex PCR; TCRdb's table is partial and in-frame only. The sample yields roughly 140,000 clones, less than 65% seen once. V lost 8 bases and J lost 3, with 3 bases in between. Germline V gene sequence: CDR1 MNHNY, CDR2 SVGAGI (reference sequence). The CDR3 totals 10 residues. This clone appeared a few times. Its target is not known. The TCR originated in a woman aged 25 to 45 in good health and CMV-seropositive. Source material: PBMCs. J is TRBJ2-3 and V is TRBV6-6; no clear D. Here the CDR3 DNA reads TGTGCCAGCTCGACAGATACGCAGTATTTT. It yields the protein CASSTDTQYF.